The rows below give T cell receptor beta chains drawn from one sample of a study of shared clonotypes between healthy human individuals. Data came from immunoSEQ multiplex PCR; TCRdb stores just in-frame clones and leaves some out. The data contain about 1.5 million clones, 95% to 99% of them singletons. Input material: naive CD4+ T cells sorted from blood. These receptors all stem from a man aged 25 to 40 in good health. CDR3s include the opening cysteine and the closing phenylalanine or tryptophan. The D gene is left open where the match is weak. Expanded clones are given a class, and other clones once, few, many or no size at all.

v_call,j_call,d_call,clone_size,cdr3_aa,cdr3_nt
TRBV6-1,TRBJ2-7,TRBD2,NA,CASSEKEVAGGYEQYF,TGTGCCAGCAGTGAAAAGGAAGTAGCGGGAGGATACGAGCAGTACTTC
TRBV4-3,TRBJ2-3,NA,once,CASSRARAQGSDTQYF,TGCGCCAGCAGTCGAGCGAGGGCCCAGGGGAGTGATACGCAGTATTTT
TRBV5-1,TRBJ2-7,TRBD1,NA,CASYRDRGLEQYF,TGCGCCAGCTACCGGGACAGGGGGCTCGAGCAGTACTTC
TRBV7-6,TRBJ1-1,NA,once,CASSLLRTLNTEAFF,TGTGCCAGCAGCTTACTAAGGACTCTGAACACTGAAGCTTTCTTT
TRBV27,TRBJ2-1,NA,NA,CASSFQPTFGSYNEQFF,TGTGCCAGCAGTTTCCAACCGACTTTCGGCTCCTACAATGAGCAGTTCTTC
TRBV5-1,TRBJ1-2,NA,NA,CASSKDTNYGYTF,TGCGCCAGCAGCAAGGACACAAACTATGGCTACACCTTC
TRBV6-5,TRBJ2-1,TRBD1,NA,CASSYQGQGAGNEQFF,TGTGCCAGCAGTTACCAGGGACAGGGGGCAGGGAATGAGCAGTTCTTC
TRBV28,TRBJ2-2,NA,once,CASSFKPTGELFF,TGTGCCAGCAGTTTCAAGCCCACCGGGGAGCTGTTTTTT
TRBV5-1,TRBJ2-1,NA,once,CASSFDPSSYNEQFF,TGCGCCAGCAGCTTTGACCCGAGCTCCTACAATGAGCAGTTCTTC
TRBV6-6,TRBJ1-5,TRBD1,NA,CASSPTGGANQPQHF,TGTGCCAGCAGTCCTACAGGGGGGGCCAATCAGCCCCAGCATTTT
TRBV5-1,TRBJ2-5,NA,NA,CASSLDGGETQYF,TGCGCCAGCAGCTTGGACGGAGGGGAGACCCAGTACTTC
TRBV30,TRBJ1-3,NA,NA,CAWGQVGVGSVYF,NA
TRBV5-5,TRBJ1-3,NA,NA,CASSLGDDGNTIYF,TGTGCCAGCAGCCTTGGGGACGATGGAAACACCATATATTTT
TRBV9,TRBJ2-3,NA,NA,CASSKQGRGTDTQYF,TGTGCCAGCAGCAAACAGGGTAGAGGCACAGATACGCAGTATTTT
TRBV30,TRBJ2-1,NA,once,CAWSRQGNEQFF,TGTGCCTGGAGTCGCCAGGGGAATGAGCAGTTCTTC
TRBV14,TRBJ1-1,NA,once,CASSQAPFAEAFF,TGTGCCAGCAGCCAGGCACCCTTTGCTGAAGCTTTCTTT
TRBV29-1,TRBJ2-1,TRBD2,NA,CSVDTSDNEQFF,TGCAGCGTTGATACTAGCGACAATGAGCAGTTCTTC
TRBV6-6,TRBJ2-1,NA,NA,CASSPGKVKNNEQFF,TGTGCCAGCAGCCCTGGAAAGGTCAAAAACAATGAGCAGTTCTTC
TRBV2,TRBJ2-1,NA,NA,CASSEAGTANNEQFF,TGTGCCAGCAGTGAAGCGGGTACGGCTAACAATGAGCAGTTCTTC
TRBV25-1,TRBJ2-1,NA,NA,CASSEIGRGTEFF,TGTGCCAGCAGTGAGATCGGTCGGGGAACGGAGTTCTTC
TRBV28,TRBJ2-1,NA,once,CASTPGQSYNEQFF,TGTGCCAGCACCCCAGGACAGTCCTACAATGAGCAGTTCTTC
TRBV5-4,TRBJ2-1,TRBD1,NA,CASSPARGQLHEQFF,TGTGCCAGCAGCCCGGCCAGGGGGCAGTTGCATGAGCAGTTCTTC
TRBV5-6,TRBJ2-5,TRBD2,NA,CASSPRAGAEETQYF,TGTGCCAGCAGCCCGAGAGCGGGGGCAGAAGAGACCCAGTACTTC
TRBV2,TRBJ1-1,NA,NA,CASSDKTMNTEAFF,TGTGCCAGCAGTGATAAGACTATGAACACTGAAGCTTTCTTT
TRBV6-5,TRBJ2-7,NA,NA,CASSATGHTYEQYF,TGTGCCAGCAGTGCGACGGGGCACACCTACGAGCAGTACTTC
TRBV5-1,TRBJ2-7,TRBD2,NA,CASSLISRFVAGPPYEQYF,TGCGCCAGCAGCTTGATTTCCCGGTTCGTAGCGGGACCGCCCTACGAGCAGTACTTC
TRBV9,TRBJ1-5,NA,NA,CASSVGDGRGGNQPQHF,TGTGCCAGCAGCGTAGGGGACGGCCGGGGGGGCAATCAGCCCCAGCATTTT
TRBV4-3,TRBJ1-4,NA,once,CASSQDFYEKLFF,TGCGCCAGCAGCCAAGATTTTTATGAAAAACTGTTTTTT
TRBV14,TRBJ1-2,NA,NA,CASSQGSPTANYGYTF,TGTGCCAGCAGCCAAGGCTCTCCGACAGCAAACTATGGCTACACCTTC
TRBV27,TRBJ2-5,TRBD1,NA,CASSRDRAETQYF,TGTGCCAGCAGTCGGGACAGGGCCGAGACCCAGTACTTC
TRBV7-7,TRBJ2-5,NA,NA,CASSLGLAETQYF,TGTGCCAGCAGCTTGGGCCTAGCAGAGACCCAGTACTTC
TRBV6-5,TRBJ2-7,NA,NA,CASTYLQGVYEQYF,TGTGCCAGCACTTACCTACAGGGAGTCTACGAGCAGTACTTC
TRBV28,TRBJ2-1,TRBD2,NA,CASSLGGSGNNEQFF,TGTGCCAGCAGTTTGGGCGGGAGTGGCAACAATGAGCAGTTCTTC
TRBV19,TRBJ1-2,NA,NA,CASSIAPDGYGYTF,TGTGCCAGTAGTATAGCGCCTGACGGCTATGGCTACACCTTC
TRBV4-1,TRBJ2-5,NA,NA,CASSQGILETQYF,TGCGCCAGCAGCCAAGGCATATTGGAGACCCAGTACTTC
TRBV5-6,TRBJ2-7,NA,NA,CASSLPASSYEQYF,TGTGCCAGCAGCTTGCCAGCAAGCTCCTACGAGCAGTACTTC
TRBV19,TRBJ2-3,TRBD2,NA,CASSIDHPSGSTDTQYF,TGTGCCAGTAGTATAGATCACCCTAGCGGGAGCACAGATACGCAGTATTTT
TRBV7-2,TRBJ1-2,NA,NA,CASSPLWGDSGYTF,TGTGCCAGCAGTCCTTTATGGGGGGATTCAGGCTACACCTTC
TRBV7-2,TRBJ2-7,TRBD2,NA,CASSLAGTSRGYEQYF,TGTGCCAGCAGCTTAGCCGGGACTAGCAGGGGTTACGAGCAGTACTTC
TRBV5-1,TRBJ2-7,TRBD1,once,CASSLYGSATGSGVYEQYF,TGCGCCAGCAGCTTGTATGGTTCGGCGACAGGGTCCGGAGTCTACGAGCAGTACTTC
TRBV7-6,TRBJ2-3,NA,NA,CASSLGSLGASTDTQYF,TGTGCCAGCAGCTTAGGCTCCCTAGGGGCGAGCACAGATACGCAGTATTTT
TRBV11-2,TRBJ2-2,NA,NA,CASSLSGRPNTGELFF,TGTGCCAGCAGCTTATCCGGGCGTCCGAACACCGGGGAGCTGTTTTTT
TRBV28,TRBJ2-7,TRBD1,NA,CASRQGIYEQYF,TGTGCCAGCCGACAGGGTATTTACGAGCAGTACTTC